One sample yielded the 21 T cell receptor beta chains listed below, sequenced in a study of CD8 T cells in ankylosing spondylitis. MiXCR, applied by TCRdb to the 5' RACE reads, yields one record per CDR3 protein. The repertoire holds about 40,000 distinct CDR3 sequences, with 15% to 20% as singletons. The sequenced sample consisted of blood. These receptors came from a male donor with ankylosing spondylitis or in good health (not recorded which).

This clonotype was detected only a few times. The chain's CDR3 is CASSFSQGWYNEQFF. CDR3 DNA sequence: TGTGCCAGCAGCTTTAGCCAGGGGTGGTACAATGAGCAGTTCTTC. The chain carries TRBV11-2 and TRBJ2-1, with a weak D call TRBD1 (6 bases). The CDR3 extends over 15 amino acids. From germline, CDR1 is SGHAT and CDR2 FQNNGV. V was pared by 3 bases and J by 4 bases, with 13 bases between.

The sample holds a few counts of this clonotype. The V and J genes are TRBV19 and TRBJ2-1, with 7 bases lining up with TRBD1. Trimming removed 3 bases from V and 5 bases from J; junction bases left unmatched: 10. The CDR3 is made up of 16 amino acids. Germline-derived CDR1 and CDR2 are LNHDA and SQIVND (reference sequence). This chain's CDR3 is CASSMGTAAINNEQFF. In DNA form, the CDR3 reads TGTGCCAGTAGTATGGGGACAGCGGCGATAAACAATGAGCAGTTCTTC.

This chain links TRBV12-3 or TRBV12-4 with TRBJ2-3; D might be TRBD2 (5 bases). V was trimmed by 2 bases and J by 9 bases, leaving 15 bases between them. The CDR3 has 14 amino acids. The CDR3, as DNA: TGTGCCAGCAGTTTACAAAGCGGCCTTGGGACGCAGTATTTT. It yields the protein CASSLQSGLGTQYF.

The rearrangement uses TRBV4-3 and TRBJ1-4, with D possibly TRBD1 on 6 matching bases. This CDR3 contains 16 residues. CDR1 and CDR2 from the germline V gene are LGHNA and YSLEER. V was pared by 2 bases and J by 8 bases, with 18 bases between. In nucleotides, the CDR3 is TGCGCCAGCAGCCAAATGCTGGCGGGACATGTCGAAAAACTGTTTTTT. Protein: CASSQMLAGHVEKLFF.

In its sample, this clonotype was seen many times. This chain links TRBV5-1 with TRBJ2-2; tentatively, D is TRBD2 (6 bases). The germline V and J ends were trimmed by 0 bases and 4 bases, with 10 bases remaining between them. The CDR3 sequence is 15 residues long. CDR1 and CDR2 from the germline V gene are SGHRS and YFSETQ. CDR3 sequence reads: CASSLVGGVTGELFF. In DNA, the CDR3 is TGCGCCAGCAGCTTGGTCGGGGGAGTCACCGGGGAGCTGTTTTTT.

The genes are TRBV20-1 and TRBJ2-7; 7 bases line up with TRBD1. The germline V gene encodes CDR1 DFQATT and CDR2 SNEGSKA (reference sequence). There are 13 residues in the CDR3. V trimming: 6 bases; J trimming: 2 bases; junction bases outside the gene matches: 7. CDR3 DNA sequence: TGCAGTGCCTCAAGGGGGCTAACCTACGAGCAGTACTTC. Protein: CSASRGLTYEQYF.

This clonotype came up once. This chain uses TRBV5-6 with TRBJ2-3; 8 nucleotides align to TRBD2. CDR1 and CDR2 from the germline V gene are SGHDT and YYEEEE. This CDR3 has 15 residues. With 5 bases clipped from V and 1 base from J, the junction kept 6 bases outside the gene matches. CDR3 amino acids: CASSRGRTGTDTQYF. The CDR3 bases are TGTGCCAGCAGTCGCGGGAGGACTGGCACAGATACGCAGTATTTT.

The gene calls are TRBV6-6 and TRBJ2-2, with D possibly matching TRBD2 (6 bases). The V end was cut by 2 bases, the J end by 1 base, with 8 bases between. Per the germline V gene, CDR1 is MNHNY and CDR2 is SVGAGI (reference sequence). CDR3 length: 15 residues. The CDR3 bases are TGTGCCAGCAGTTACGAGACTAGGAACACCGGGGAGCTGTTTTTT. Residues: CASSYETRNTGELFF.

The chain recombines TRBV20-1 with TRBJ2-1; D tentatively fits TRBD1 or TRBD2 (6 bases each). CDR1 and CDR2 (germline): DFQATT, SNEGSKA (reference sequence). V shed 3 bases and J shed 7 bases, with 22 bases lying between them. This CDR3 region has 16 residues. The CDR3 protein is CSASRDFGGGQNEQFF. The CDR3 DNA reads as TGCAGTGCTAGTCGGGATTTTGGTGGGGGGCAAAATGAGCAGTTCTTC.

CDR3 nucleotides: TGTGCCAGCAGCTTATGGGGACAGGCTTCTGATACGCAGTATTTT. Translating it yields CASSLWGQASDTQYF. The V call is TRBV7-9, the J call TRBJ2-3; 8 nucleotides line up with TRBD1. The germline CDR1 and CDR2 sequences are SEHNR and FQNEAQ (reference sequence). V was pared by 2 bases and J by 6 bases, with 7 bases of the junction left unmatched. CDR3 size: 15 residues.

This clonotype showed up many times. This CDR3 reads CASSLGTSRLNEQFF. The CDR3 DNA sequence: TGTGCCAGCAGCTTAGGGACTAGCCGACTCAATGAGCAGTTCTTC. The rearrangement joins TRBV7-3 to TRBJ2-1; TRBD2 matches at 9 bases. The CDR3 length is 15 residues. The J segment lost 6 bases and the V segment lost 2 bases, leaving 5 bases of the junction unmatched. CDR1 and CDR2 (germline): SGHTA, FQGTGA.

The V call is TRBV11-2, the J call TRBJ2-1; TRBD2 matches 8 bases. V lost 2 bases and J lost 15; bases outside the gene matches: 6. The CDR3 runs to 12 residues. The germline CDR1 and CDR2 sequences are SGHAT and FQNNGV. CDR3 sequence: CASSLPGLGLFF. In nucleotides, the CDR3 is TGTGCCAGCAGCTTACCGGGACTAGGGTTGTTCTTC.

J is TRBJ2-1 and V is TRBV9, with TRBD2 matching over 8 bases. Germline V gives CDR1 SGDLS, CDR2 YYNGEE. This CDR3 spans 16 amino acids. The ends lost 4 bases at V and 6 bases at J; junction bases unmatched: 12. CDR3 sequence: CASSPRIIAGPNEQFF. CDR3 coding DNA: TGTGCCAGCAGCCCCCGGATAATAGCGGGGCCCAATGAGCAGTTCTTC.

This clonotype was counted a few times. The chain joins TRBV5-5 to TRBJ2-2; D call uncertain. The CDR3 extends over 15 amino acids. Germline CDR1 reads SGHKS; CDR2 reads YYEKEE (reference sequence). With 1 base removed from V and 3 bases from J, the gap between germline ends came to 10 bases. CDR3 nucleotides: TGTGCCAGCAGCTTGCAGTCCGGATACACCGGGGAGCTGTTTTTT. Protein product: CASSLQSGYTGELFF. The full variable domain, completed using reference TRBV5-5 and TRBJ2-2, is DAGVTQSPTHLIKTRGQQVTLRCSPISGHKSVSWYQQVLGQGPQFIFQYYEKEERGRGNFPDRFSARQFPNYSSELNVNALLLGDSALYLCASSLQSGYTGELFFGEGSRLTVL.

This clonotype was seen a handful of times. The chain couples TRBV25-1 to TRBJ1-4; 9 bases are shared with TRBD1. This CDR3 has 15 amino acids. The junction had 8 bases not matched to a gene; V was cut back by 6 bases and J by 6 bases. CDR1 is MGHDK and CDR2 is SYGVNS in the germline V gene. Written as DNA, the CDR3 is TGTGCCAGCAGCCCAGACAGGGGGTACGATGAAAAACTGTTTTTT. It specifies CASSPDRGYDEKLFF.

The CDR3 region has the DNA TGTGCCAGCAGCTCGGGACTAGCGGGTCTTGGCTCCTACAATGAGCAGTTCTTC. Translating it yields CASSSGLAGLGSYNEQFF. This chain joins TRBV5-6 and TRBJ2-1; TRBD2 agrees at 12 bases. The CDR3 contains 18 residues. Germline loops: CDR1 SGHDT, CDR2 YYEEEE. J gave up 0 bases and V 3 bases, and 7 bases lay outside the gene matches. Using reference TRBV5-6 and TRBJ2-1 for the parts outside the CDR3, the full variable domain is DAGVTQSPTHLIKTRGQQVTLRCSPKSGHDTVSWYQQALGQGPQFIFQYYEEEERQRGNFPDRFSGHQFPNYSSELNVNALLLGDSALYLCASSSGLAGLGSYNEQFFGPGTRLTVL.

The chain is built from TRBV7-2 and TRBJ2-1; 10 positions agree with TRBD2. The trim removed 6 bases at V and 9 bases at J, leaving 14 bases unmatched. The CDR3 runs 16 residues. The germline gives CDR1 SGHTA, CDR2 FQGNSA. The CDR3 nucleotides read TGTGCCAGCAGTGGATACTGGACTAGCGGAATGCGTGAGCAGTTCTTC. Residues: CASSGYWTSGMREQFF.

The chain couples TRBV10-3 to TRBJ2-2; D remains unclear. Germline CDR1 and CDR2: ENHRY and SYGVKD. V was pared by 0 bases and J by 6 bases, with 8 bases between. The CDR3 runs 14 residues. The CDR3 is CAISESARAGELFF. CDR3 DNA: TGTGCCATCAGTGAGTCGGCTCGCGCCGGGGAGCTGTTTTTT.

This clonotype has only a few counts. J is TRBJ1-5 and V is TRBV6-2 or TRBV6-3; D possibly corresponds to TRBD1 (6 bases). Germline-derived CDR1 and CDR2 are MNHEY and SVGEGT. The CDR3 length is 15 residues. V dropped 7 bases and J dropped 2 bases, with 15 bases sitting between them. The CDR3 region has the DNA TGTGCCAGCAACAGGGAGAGGGATGGCAATCAGCCCCAGCATTTT. This translates into CASNRERDGNQPQHF.

In this sample, this clonotype turned up a few times. The chain links TRBV2 to TRBJ2-4, with D perhaps matching TRBD1 (6 bases). With 6 bases removed from V and 6 bases from J, the gap between germline ends came to 15 bases. The germline V gene has CDR1 SNHLY and CDR2 FYNNEI. This CDR3 comprises 14 residues. The CDR3 spells CASSKDGQRNIQYF. The CDR3, as DNA: TGTGCCAGCAGCAAGGACGGACAGAGAAACATTCAGTACTTC. The full variable domain, completed using reference TRBV2 and TRBJ2-4, is EPEVTQTPSHQVTQMGQEVILRCVPISNHLYFYWYRQILGQKVEFLVSFYNNEISEKSEIFDDQFSVERPDGSNFTLKIRSTKLEDSAMYFCASSKDGQRNIQYFGAGTRLSVL.

This clonotype occurred a few times. The V call is TRBV18, the J call TRBJ1-5, with TRBD1 matching 12 bases. CDR1 and CDR2 from the germline V gene are KGHSH and LQKENI. The CDR3 has 15 amino acids. Trimming took 5 bases from V and 6 from J; bases not matched to a gene: 5. CDR3 region: CASSAGQGAGQPQHF. CDR3 nucleotide sequence: TGTGCCAGCTCAGCGGGACAGGGGGCAGGTCAGCCCCAGCATTTT. Using reference TRBV18 and TRBJ1-5 for the parts outside the CDR3, the full variable domain is NAGVMQNPRHLVRRRGQEARLRCSPMKGHSHVYWYRQLPEEGLKFMVYLQKENIIDESGMPKERFSAEFPKEGPSILRIQQVVRGDSAAYFCASSAGQGAGQPQHFGDGTRLSIL.